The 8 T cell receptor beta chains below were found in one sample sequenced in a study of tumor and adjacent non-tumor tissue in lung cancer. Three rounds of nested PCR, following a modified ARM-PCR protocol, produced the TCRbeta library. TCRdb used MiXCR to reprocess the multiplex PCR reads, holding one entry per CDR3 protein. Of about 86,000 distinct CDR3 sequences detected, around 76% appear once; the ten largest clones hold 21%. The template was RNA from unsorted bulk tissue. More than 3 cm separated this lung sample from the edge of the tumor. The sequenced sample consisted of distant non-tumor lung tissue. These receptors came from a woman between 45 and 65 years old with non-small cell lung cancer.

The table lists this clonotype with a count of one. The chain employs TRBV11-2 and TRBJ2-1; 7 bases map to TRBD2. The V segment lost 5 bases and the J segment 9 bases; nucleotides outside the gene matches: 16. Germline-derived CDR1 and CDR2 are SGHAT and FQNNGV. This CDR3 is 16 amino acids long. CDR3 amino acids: CASSPGRLADVGEQFF. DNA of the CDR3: TGTGCCAGCAGCCCAGGGAGGCTAGCGGATGTAGGTGAGCAGTTCTTC.

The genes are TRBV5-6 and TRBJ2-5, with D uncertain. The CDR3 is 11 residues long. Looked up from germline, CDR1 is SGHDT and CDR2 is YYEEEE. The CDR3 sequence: CTGSFRETQYF. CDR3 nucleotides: TGTACCGGCAGCTTTCGGGAGACCCAGTACTTC.

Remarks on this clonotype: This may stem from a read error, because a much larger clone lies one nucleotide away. The CDR3 here is CNAKWDYNYEQYF. For the CDR3, the DNA is TGCAATGCCAAATGGGACTACAACTACGAGCAGTACTTC. The V and J genes are TRBV20-1 and TRBJ2-7, with TRBD2 identical over 7 bases. CDR1 is DFQATT, CDR2 SNEGSKA, per germline (reference sequence). The CDR3 is 13 residues long.

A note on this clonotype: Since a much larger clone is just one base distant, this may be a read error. CDR3: CASSKKGTSSSPLHF. The CDR3 DNA follows: TGTGCCAGCAGCAAGAAGGGGACATCGAGTTCACCCCTCCACTTT. The genes are TRBV21-1 and TRBJ1-6; TRBD1, as called in the table, went unchecked against the DNA. TRBV21-1 is classified as a pseudogene. This CDR3 is 15 amino acids long.

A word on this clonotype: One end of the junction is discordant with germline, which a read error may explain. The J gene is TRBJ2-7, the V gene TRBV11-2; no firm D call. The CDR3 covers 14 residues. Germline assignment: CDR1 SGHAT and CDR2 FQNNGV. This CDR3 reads CASSLTDTTYEQYF. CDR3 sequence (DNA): TGTGCTAGCAGCCTGACGGATACTACCTACGAGCAGTACTTC. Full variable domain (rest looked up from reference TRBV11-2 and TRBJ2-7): EAGVAQSPRYKIIEKRQSVAFWCNPISGHATLYWYQQILGQGPKLLIQFQNNGVVDDSQLPKDRFSAERLKGVDSTLKIQPAKLEDSAVYLCASSLTDTTYEQYFGPGTRLTVT.

This CDR3 reads CASSKNVGITEAFF. CDR3 DNA: TGTGCCAGCAGCAAAAACGTGGGAATTACTGAAGCTTTCTTT. The genes are TRBV12-3 or TRBV12-4 and TRBJ1-1, with D uncertain. The CDR3 loop spans 14 amino acids. V was trimmed by 6 bases and J by 5 bases, leaving 16 bases between them.

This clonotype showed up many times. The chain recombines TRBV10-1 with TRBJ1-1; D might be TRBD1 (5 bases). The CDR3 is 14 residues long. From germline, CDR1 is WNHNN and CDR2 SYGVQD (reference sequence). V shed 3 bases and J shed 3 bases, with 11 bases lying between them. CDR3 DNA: TGCGCCAGCAGTGATAACCAGGGTTACACTGAAGCTTTCTTT. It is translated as CASSDNQGYTEAFF.

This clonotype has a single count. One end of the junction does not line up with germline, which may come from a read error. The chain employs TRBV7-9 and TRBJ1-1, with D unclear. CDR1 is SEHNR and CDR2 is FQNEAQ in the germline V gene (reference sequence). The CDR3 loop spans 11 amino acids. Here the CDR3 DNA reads TGTGTCAGCAGCTTAGTTATACGAGCTTTCTTT. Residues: CVSSLVIRAFF.